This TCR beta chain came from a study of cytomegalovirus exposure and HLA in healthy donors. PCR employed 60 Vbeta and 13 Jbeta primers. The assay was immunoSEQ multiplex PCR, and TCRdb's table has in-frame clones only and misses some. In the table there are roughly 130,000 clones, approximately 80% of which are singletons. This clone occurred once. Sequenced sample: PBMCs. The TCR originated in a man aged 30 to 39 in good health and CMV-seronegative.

The CDR3 DNA reads TGTGCCAGCAGTTACCAATCAGATACGGGGCCCCAGCATTTT. Its protein is CASSYQSDTGPQHF. The chain joins TRBV6-6 to TRBJ1-5; unclear D gene. The CDR3 is made up of 14 amino acids. The germline V gene encodes CDR1 MNHNY and CDR2 SVGAGI (reference sequence). V lost 2 bases, J lost 9 bases, and 14 bases lay in between.